This T cell receptor (beta chain) is from a study of early T cells in non-severe SARS-CoV-2 infection (dated by TCRdb to the early 2020s). Regarding the study in general: TCR sequencing used bulk RNA from unsorted whole blood, so alpha and beta chains could not be paired.

This was a case-control study nested in a cohort of healthcare workers in London, UK, who had nasopharyngeal swab PCR tests and blood samples taken every week. Between 23 and 31 March 2020, the week of the UK lockdown, healthcare workers were enrolled and then followed up weekly for as long as 16 weeks. The method was 5' RACE. The run used a NextSeq 500. In the TCR library protocol, unique molecular identifiers were attached to individual cDNA molecules to correct for PCR bias and sequencing error. TCR alpha and beta chains were both sequenced, and the abundances of alpha and beta sequences in each sample were closely correlated with each other. From the authors' description of their analysis: V gene, J gene and CDR3 annotation of TCR sequences was performed with Decombinator V4. Expanded TCRs were defined as changing significantly between any two time points under a Poisson model with p below 0.0001. TCR abundances were normalised to the total number of TCRs sequenced per sample and expressed as counts per million. TRAV1-2 paired with TRAJ12, TRAJ20 or TRAJ33 defined MAIT TCRs, while TRAV10 paired with TRAJ18 defined iNKT TCRs. A search of VDJdb, accessed on 1 November 2021, was run for TCRs annotated to CMV, EBV and SARS-CoV-2, with TCRs annotated for multiple antigens excluded. TCRdb reanalyzed the raw reads on its own, using fastp at Q25 for trimming and MiXCR for clone calling, and kept in-frame beta chains. Every distinct CDR3 protein forms one entry, paired with its most common genes and DNA. In this record, the V and J calls reflect TCRdb's handling and not the investigators' own analysis. The sample table lists around 93,000 distinct CDR3 sequences, over 9.5% of them with a count of one. The leading ten clones occupy around 4.8% of the sample.

As concerns this clonotype: The antigen this receptor binds is unknown. Base qualities were left out, and no much larger clone turns up one base away.

The germline V gene (reference sequence) specifies SEHNR as CDR1 and FQNEAQ as CDR2. The CDR3 measures 15 amino acids from cysteine to phenylalanine. The read is trimmed to its CDR3 DNA, 45 bases read in frame from base 1. V sheds 4 bases and J sheds 9 bases, leaving 16 bases between their ends. General conclusions and limits of the study: VDJdb matching was skewed toward anti-spike CD8 responses, so virus-specific expansions were likely underestimated and private and CD4 specificities were missed.

The sequence derives from an adult who was a healthcare worker with PCR-confirmed SARS-CoV-2 infection or an uninfected control (not recorded which). The specimen comprised whole blood, sampled at baseline. This receptor chain uses TRBV7-9 and TRBJ1-6, with the identity of the D gene unclear. The CDR3 protein sequence reads: CASSSAATSPSPLHF. The nucleotides read TGTGCCAGCAGCTCCGCCGCGACAAGCCCTTCACCCCTCCACTTT.